This record covers a single T cell receptor (beta chain). What it binds is unknown. The CDR3 consists of 17 residues. Germline V lookup: CDR1 WNHNN, CDR2 SYGVQD (reference sequence). V was clipped by 6 bases and J by 7 bases; unmatched bases: 15. This record belongs to a study of OX40 agonist ivuxolimab in advanced cancers. Study details: Ivuxolimab, an agonistic anti-OX40 (CD134) antibody, was given to patients. Patients received intravenous ivuxolimab every 2 weeks at 0.01 to 10 mg/kg. Points from the study as a whole: Antigen specificity remained undetermined for the expanded peripheral T cells.

Sequenced by immunoSEQ multiplex PCR; TCRdb stores in-frame clones only, minus some. The sample holds under 75,000 clones, about 89% seen once. This chain connects TRBV10-1 to TRBJ2-1, with 10 positions matching TRBD2. The TCR originated in an adult with an advanced solid tumor such as melanoma, head and neck, liver or kidney cancer. This material consisted of CD4+ or CD8+ T cells sorted from blood, taken in a trial of the OX40 agonist ivuxolimab. CDR3 residues: CASRQREGTPRGNEQFF. CDR3 bases: TGCGCCAGCAGACAGCGGGAGGGGACCCCCCGGGGGAATGAGCAGTTCTTC.